Listed here is a single T cell receptor (beta chain). The sample is drawn from a study of beta chain features in type 1 diabetes. Expressed TCRB transcripts were sequenced, since all the RNA that had been isolated was reverse transcribed. The table came from immunoSEQ multiplex PCR; TCRdb's copy has only in-frame clones and leaves some out. The sample includes under 900,000 clones, under 20% of them seen just once. There are 15 residues in the CDR3. V was cut by 5 bases and J by 2 bases, with 13 bases left in between. Germline CDR1 MGHDK, CDR2 SYGVNS. The rearrangement links TRBV25-1 to TRBJ2-1; D not certain. The sample comprised naive CD4+ T cells from blood. This TCR was recovered from a young woman in good health. CDR3 in amino acids: CASSTAGRTYNEQFF. Here the CDR3 DNA reads TGTGCCAGCAGTACGGCAGGTAGGACCTACAATGAGCAGTTCTTC.